This T cell receptor beta chain is drawn from a study of blood T cell repertoires in COVID-19 (dated by TCRdb to 2019 to 2021). Turning to the overall study: Samples covering the acute and convalescent phases of COVID-19 were provided by collaborators in the United States, Italy and Spain. The material from the prospective study consisted of cDNA or gDNA derived from T cells, B-cell-depleted T cells, or PBMCs. The dataset comprised deeply sampled blood TCRbeta repertoires from subjects exposed to, actively infected with, or recovered from COVID-19. The repertoires were released in a freely available public database meant as a resource for research on the immune response to SARS-CoV-2. Samples were obtained from the ongoing ImmuneRACE study (first 160 participants) and from roughly 1,300 subjects provided by 6 global collaborators. Nearly every sample came with metadata listing a de-identified subject ID, COVID-19 status, age in years and sex. Where available, HLA class I and class II types were taken from metadata supplied by the sample provider and were not determined by assay-based typing.

Participants in the prospective study were enrolled through a virtual design, were aged roughly 18 to 90 years, and lived in about two dozen United States geographic areas. Cohort assignment in the prospective study relied on participant-reported clinical history from a screening survey and a study questionnaire. In the prospective study, mobile phlebotomists collected whole blood, serum and a nasopharyngeal or oropharyngeal swab from each participant. Over a roughly 2-month period, participants in the prospective study had the option of providing additional blood draws and questionnaires. Before DNA extraction, prospective study blood samples were shipped either frozen or at room temperature. Remarks on this clone: Its antigen has not been determined. No base-level quality is on record; no much larger clone is a single base apart.

TCRbeta CDR3 regions were amplified from genomic DNA using the immunoSEQ Assay, a bias-controlled multiplex PCR. In the source study's methods: The number of nucleated cells in each sample was estimated from the amplification of reference gene primers within the assay. Sequence reads were collapsed and filtered to measure the absolute abundance of every unique TCRbeta CDR3 rearrangement. For each sample, productive Simpson clonality was calculated by taking the square root of Simpson's diversity index across productive rearrangements. Entries here come from immuneACCESS through TCRdb and include only in-frame sequences with V and J called. Some clones fail to appear in such tables; in the studies checked, an unresolved V gene covers under half of the shortfall, and the cause of the remainder is unknown. That table furnishes V, J and clone size, whereas the DNA furnished D and trimming. The sample profile shows 290,000 or so clones; around 90% of them were found once. In total, the top ten clones hold 3.5% to 4.5% of the sample.

Findings and caveats that apply to the study as a whole: Clinical and demographic metadata were provided uncurated, with the amount varying by source and participant.

Between the V and J ends, shortened by 8 bases and 4 bases respectively, the junction contains 8 bases. There are 12 amino acids in the CDR3, from cysteine to phenylalanine inclusive. This entry keeps only the CDR3 DNA: 36 bases, framed from base 1. The material sequenced was PBMCs or T cells enriched from blood (not recorded which). The chain is made from TRBV6-7 and TRBJ1-4, and possibly TRBD1, on 6 matching bases. TRBV6-7 is annotated as an ORF whose role is uncertain. The receptor was derived from a woman between 18 and 29 years old with acute COVID-19. The nucleotide sequence reads as follows: TGTGCCAGCCCGACAGGTAATGAAAAACTGTTTTTT. Its amino acids are CASPTGNEKLFF.